One TCR beta chain is described in this entry. Germline CDR1 and CDR2: LNHNV and YYDKDF (reference sequence). Trimming took 4 bases from V and 6 from J, leaving 15 bases between them. The CDR3 spans 15 residues. Clones were read by immunoSEQ multiplex PCR, and TCRdb kept only the in-frame ones, dropping some. The data hold over 200,000 clones, with approximately 83% observed a single time. This entry comes from a study of blood T cell repertoires in COVID-19. The chain employs TRBV15 and TRBJ1-4; perhaps TRBD1 as D (5 bases). Input material: peripheral blood. This clonotype was obtained from a man aged 40-50 years with acute or convalescent COVID-19. CDR3 protein: CATSTPGTFDEKLFF. The DNA of the CDR3 is TGTGCCACCAGCACGCCCGGGACTTTCGATGAAAAACTGTTTTTT.